This TCR beta chain was captured in a study of cytomegalovirus exposure and HLA in healthy donors. The CDR3 totals 15 residues. Deletions cut 2 bases from V and 0 bases from J, with 8 bases between. The V gene's germline CDR1 is SGHTA and CDR2 FQGNSA. Study conclusions and caveats: TCR beta chains numbering more than 150 were designated cytomegalovirus-associated.

Measured with immunoSEQ multiplex PCR; TCRdb has only the in-frame clones, and not every one. Among approximately 65,000 clones listed, 80% to 95% were seen once. This clone was found a few times. The antigen is unknown. Specimen: PBMCs. The genes are TRBV7-2 and TRBJ2-1, with D possibly matching TRBD1 (6 bases). The sequence derives from a man younger than 35 in good health and CMV-seropositive. CDR3 region: CASSLSTGSYNEQFF. The CDR3 region has the DNA TGTGCCAGCAGCTTATCGACAGGCTCCTACAATGAGCAGTTCTTC. Full variable domain (rest looked up from reference TRBV7-2 and TRBJ2-1): GAGVSQSPSNKVTEKGKDVELRCDPISGHTALYWYRQSLGQGLEFLIYFQGNSAPDKSGLPSDRFSAERTGGSVSTLTIQRTQQEDSAVYLCASSLSTGSYNEQFFGPGTRLTVL.